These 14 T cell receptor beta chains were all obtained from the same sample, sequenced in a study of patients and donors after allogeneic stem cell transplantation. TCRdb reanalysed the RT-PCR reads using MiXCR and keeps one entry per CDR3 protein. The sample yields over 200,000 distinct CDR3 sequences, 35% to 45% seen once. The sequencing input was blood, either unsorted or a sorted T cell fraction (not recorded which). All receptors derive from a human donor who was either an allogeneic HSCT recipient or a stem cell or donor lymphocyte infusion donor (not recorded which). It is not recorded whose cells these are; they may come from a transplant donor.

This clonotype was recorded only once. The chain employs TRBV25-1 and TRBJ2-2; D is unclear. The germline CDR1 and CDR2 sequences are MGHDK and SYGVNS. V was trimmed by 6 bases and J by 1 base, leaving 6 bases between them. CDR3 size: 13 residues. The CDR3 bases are TGTGCCAGCAGCGAGCTGAACACCGGGGAGCTGTTTTTT. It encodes CASSELNTGELFF.

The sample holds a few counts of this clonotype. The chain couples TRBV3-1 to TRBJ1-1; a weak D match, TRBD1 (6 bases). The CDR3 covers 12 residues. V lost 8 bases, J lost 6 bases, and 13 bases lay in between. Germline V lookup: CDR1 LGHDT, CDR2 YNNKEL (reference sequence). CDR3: CASAQQGSEAFF. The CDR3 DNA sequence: TGTGCCAGCGCACAACAGGGTTCTGAAGCTTTCTTT.

CDR3 residues: CASSRLGLSNQPQHF. The CDR3 DNA follows: TGCGCCAGCAGTCGGTTAGGGCTTTCGAATCAGCCCCAGCATTTT. This rearrangement joins TRBV4-1 to TRBJ1-5, with D unresolved. This CDR3 region has 15 residues. Trimming removed 6 bases at V and 4 bases at J, with 16 bases between. CDR1 and CDR2 from the germline V gene are MGHRA and YSYEKL.

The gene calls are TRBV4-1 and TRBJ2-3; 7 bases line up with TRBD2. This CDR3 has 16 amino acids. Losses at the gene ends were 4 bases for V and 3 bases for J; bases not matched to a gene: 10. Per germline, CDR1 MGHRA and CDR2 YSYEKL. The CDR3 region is CASSPTPGLSTDTQYF. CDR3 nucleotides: TGCGCCAGCAGCCCTACCCCGGGACTATCGACAGATACGCAGTATTTT.

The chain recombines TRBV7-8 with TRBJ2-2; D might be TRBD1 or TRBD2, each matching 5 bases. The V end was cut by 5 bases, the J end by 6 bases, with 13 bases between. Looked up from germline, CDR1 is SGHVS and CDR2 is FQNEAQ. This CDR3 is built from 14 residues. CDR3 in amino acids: CASSPAGRAGELFF. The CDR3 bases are TGTGCCAGCAGCCCTGCGGGCAGGGCCGGGGAGCTGTTTTTT.

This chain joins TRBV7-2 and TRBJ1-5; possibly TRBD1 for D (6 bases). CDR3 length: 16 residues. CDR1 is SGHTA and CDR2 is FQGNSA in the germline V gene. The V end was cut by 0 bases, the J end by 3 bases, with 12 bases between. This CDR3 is CASSLAGGAVNQPQHF. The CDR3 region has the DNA TGTGCCAGCAGCTTAGCGGGGGGGGCAGTCAATCAGCCCCAGCATTTT.

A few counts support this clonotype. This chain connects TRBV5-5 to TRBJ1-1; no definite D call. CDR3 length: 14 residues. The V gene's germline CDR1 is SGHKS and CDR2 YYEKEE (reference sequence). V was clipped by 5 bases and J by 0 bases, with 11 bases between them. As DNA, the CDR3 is TGTGCCAGCAGGGGGTGGCGGGTGAACACTGAAGCTTTCTTT. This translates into CASRGWRVNTEAFF.

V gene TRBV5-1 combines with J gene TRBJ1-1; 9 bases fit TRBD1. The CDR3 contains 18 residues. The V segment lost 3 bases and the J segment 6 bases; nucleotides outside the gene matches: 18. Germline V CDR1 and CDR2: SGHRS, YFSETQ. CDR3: CASSSGQGKFLRDAEAFF. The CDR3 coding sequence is TGCGCCAGCAGCTCGGGACAGGGTAAATTTCTAAGGGATGCTGAAGCTTTCTTT.

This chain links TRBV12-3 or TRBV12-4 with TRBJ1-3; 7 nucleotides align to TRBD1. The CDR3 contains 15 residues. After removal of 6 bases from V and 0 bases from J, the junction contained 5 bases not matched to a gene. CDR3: CASSGTANSGNTIYF. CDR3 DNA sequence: TGTGCCAGCAGCGGGACAGCGAACTCTGGAAACACCATATATTTT.

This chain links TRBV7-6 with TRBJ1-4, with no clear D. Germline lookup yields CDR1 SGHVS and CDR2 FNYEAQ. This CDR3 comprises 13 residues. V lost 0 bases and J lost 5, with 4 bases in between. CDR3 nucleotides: TGTGCCAGCAGCTTAGCCGGAAATGAAAAACTGTTTTTT. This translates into CASSLAGNEKLFF.

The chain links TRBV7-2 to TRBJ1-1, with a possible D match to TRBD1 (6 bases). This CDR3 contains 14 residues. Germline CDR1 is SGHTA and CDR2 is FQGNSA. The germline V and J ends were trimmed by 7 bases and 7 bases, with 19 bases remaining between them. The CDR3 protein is CASTPGLGAGEAFF. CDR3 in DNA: TGTGCCAGCACCCCGGGGTTGGGGGCTGGTGAAGCTTTCTTT.

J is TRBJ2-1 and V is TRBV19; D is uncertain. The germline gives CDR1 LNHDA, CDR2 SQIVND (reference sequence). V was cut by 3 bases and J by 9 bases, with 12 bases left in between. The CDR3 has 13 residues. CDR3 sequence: CASSIPGLREQFF. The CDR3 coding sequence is TGTGCCAGTAGTATCCCCGGGCTTCGTGAGCAGTTCTTC.

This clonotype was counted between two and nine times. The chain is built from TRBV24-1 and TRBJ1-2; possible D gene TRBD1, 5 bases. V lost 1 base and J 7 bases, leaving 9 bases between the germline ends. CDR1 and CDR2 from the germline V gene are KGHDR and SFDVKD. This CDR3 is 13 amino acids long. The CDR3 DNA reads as TGTGCCACCAGTGATTTTCCAGGGTCTGGCTACACCTTC. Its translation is CATSDFPGSGYTF.

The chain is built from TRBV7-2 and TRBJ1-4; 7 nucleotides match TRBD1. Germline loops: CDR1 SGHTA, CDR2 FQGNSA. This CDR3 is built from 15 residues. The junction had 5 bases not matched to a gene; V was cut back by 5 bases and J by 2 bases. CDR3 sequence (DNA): TGTGCCAGCAGCCCACCGACAGGGACTAATGAAAAACTGTTTTTT. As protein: CASSPPTGTNEKLFF.